This T cell receptor beta chain stems from a study of response to subunit inactivated influenza vaccine. Via MiXCR, TCRdb re-called the RT-PCR reads, giving one row per CDR3 protein. The sample contains about 620,000 distinct CDR3 sequences, approximately 11% of which appear only once. This clonotype has at least ten counts. The CDR3 covers 12 residues. Trimming left V 6 bases short and J 4 bases short, with 8 bases between. The data were also submitted as part of a second study, on T cells expressing NK-cell markers. That investigation notes: UMI-tagged 5'RACE template switching yielded the TCR beta cDNA. It was sorted CD3+CD56+NKG2C+, CD3+CD56+NKG2C- and CD3+CD56-NKG2C+ T cells that supplied the TCR beta repertoires. Just one sequenced donor of eight was HCMV-seronegative, while seven were seropositive. These clonotypes also led the CD3+CD56-NKG2C+ fraction in a few donors.

The specimen comprised PBMCs from blood, sampled on the day of vaccination. This sequence originates from a man aged 45-65 years who received an inactivated influenza vaccine. The gene calls are TRBV12-3 or TRBV12-4 and TRBJ2-3; unclear D gene. The CDR3 DNA follows: TGTGCCAGCAGCAGGACGTCAGATACGCAGTATTTT. Protein sequence: CASSRTSDTQYF.